These 12 T cell receptor beta chains were all obtained from the same sample, sequenced in a study of blood T cell repertoires in COVID-19. Using immunoSEQ multiplex PCR, the repertoire was profiled, and TCRdb retains in-frame clones only, with some absent. The sample yields 70,000 to 90,000 clones, approximately 85% seen once. Sequencing was done on a sample of peripheral blood. The source of these receptors is a man in his forties or fifties with active COVID-19.

The chain employs TRBV11-2 and TRBJ2-1, with 12 bases aligning to TRBD2. J lost 4 bases, V lost 3 bases, and 4 bases had no gene match. The CDR3 is 16 amino acids. Germline CDR1 reads SGHAT; CDR2 reads FQNNGV. CDR3 nucleotide sequence: TGTGCCAGCAGCTTCAAGACTAGCGGGAGATACAATGAGCAGTTCTTC. This gives the protein CASSFKTSGRYNEQFF.

The sample holds one count of this clone. This chain's CDR3 is CASRQNRDSFESQHF. CDR3 sequence (DNA): TGTGCCAGCAGGCAAAACCGGGACAGTTTCGAGTCCCAGCATTTT. The chain recombines TRBV27 with TRBJ1-5; 7 nucleotides match TRBD1. Germline V gives CDR1 MNHEY, CDR2 SMNVEV (reference sequence). V shed 6 bases, J shed 11 bases, and the junction held 16 bases outside the gene matches. This CDR3 is 15 amino acids long.

The chain joins TRBV25-1 to TRBJ1-5, with 10 bases matching TRBD1. With 6 bases clipped from V and 6 bases from J, the junction kept 2 bases outside the gene matches. This CDR3 has 13 amino acids. Germline V lookup: CDR1 MGHDK, CDR2 SYGVNS. The CDR3 bases are TGTGCCAGCAGAGGGACAGGGGCTCAGCCCCAGCATTTT. It translates to CASRGTGAQPQHF.

The V call is TRBV5-6, the J call TRBJ1-2; the D gene is possibly TRBD1 (5 bases). V was pared by 4 bases and J by 6 bases, with 19 bases between. The CDR3 contains 15 residues. Germline V CDR1 and CDR2: SGHDT, YYEEEE. CDR3 sequence reads: CASSRGTQKGNGYTF. The CDR3 DNA sequence: TGTGCCAGCAGCCGTGGGACTCAAAAGGGCAATGGCTACACCTTC.

This clone was found many times. The rearrangement links TRBV7-2 to TRBJ1-2; D gene ambiguous. V dropped 5 bases and J dropped 2 bases, with 6 bases sitting between them. CDR3 size: 12 residues. Germline CDR1 and CDR2: SGHTA and FQGNSA. DNA of the CDR3: TGTGCCAGCAGCACCGCGAACTATGGCTACACCTTC. Its protein product is CASSTANYGYTF.

The rearrangement joins TRBV12-3 or TRBV12-4 to TRBJ2-1, with TRBD2 matching over 7 bases. J was trimmed by 1 base and V by 8 bases; bases with no gene match: 2. CDR3 length: 13 residues. This CDR3 reads CASGRESYNEQFF. The CDR3 DNA reads TGTGCCAGCGGGAGGGAATCCTACAATGAGCAGTTCTTC.

A single count supports this clone. The chain links TRBV7-2 to TRBJ2-1; 11 bases fit TRBD2. The CDR3 is 16 residues long. Germline V gene data show CDR1 as SGHTA and CDR2 as FQGNSA. V lost 4 bases, J lost 5 bases, and 7 bases stayed unmatched. The CDR3 spells CASSSLRLAGNNEQFF. CDR3 DNA sequence: TGTGCCAGCAGCTCACTACGACTAGCGGGAAACAATGAGCAGTTCTTC.

The V gene is TRBV7-3, the J gene TRBJ2-1, with D maybe TRBD2 (6 bases). Germline V lookup: CDR1 SGHTA, CDR2 FQGTGA. The CDR3 consists of 15 residues. Trimming shortened V by 5 bases and J by 8 bases, and 19 bases separated the two germline ends. CDR3 DNA sequence: TGTGCCAGCAGCGCGGCCGGGACTCAAGTCGATGAGCAGTTCTTC. Translation: CASSAAGTQVDEQFF.

The J gene is TRBJ2-7, the V gene TRBV9; TRBD2 might be the D (5 bases). This CDR3 contains 15 residues. Between the trimmed V and J ends, which lost 0 bases and 7 bases, there was a span of 17 bases. Germline V gene lookup returns CDR1 SGDLS and CDR2 YYNGEE. CDR3: CASSVAVGSSEEQYF. CDR3 DNA sequence: TGTGCCAGCAGCGTAGCGGTAGGGAGCTCAGAGGAGCAGTACTTC.

This clone appeared a few times. The V gene is TRBV5-8, the J gene TRBJ1-1; D perhaps matches TRBD1 (6 bases). The V end lost 3 bases, the J end lost 1 base, and 13 bases lay between the germline ends. From germline, CDR1 is SGHTS and CDR2 YDEGEE. The CDR3 contains 15 residues. The CDR3 DNA reads as TGTGCCAGCAGCTACCCCTCAGGGGCGAACACTGAAGCTTTCTTT. Its translation: CASSYPSGANTEAFF.

The V gene is TRBV5-1, the J gene TRBJ2-3, with D unclear. The CDR3 length is 14 residues. Per germline, CDR1 SGHRS and CDR2 YFSETQ. Trimming left V 0 bases short and J 0 bases short, with 5 bases between. CDR3 amino acids: CASSLDSSTDTQYF. CDR3 DNA sequence: TGCGCCAGCAGCTTGGACAGCAGCACAGATACGCAGTATTTT.

This clone has just a few counts. The gene calls are TRBV7-9 and TRBJ1-5; maybe TRBD1 (5 bases). V lost 5 bases, J lost 5 bases, and 16 bases lay in between. Germline assignment: CDR1 SEHNR and CDR2 FQNEAQ (reference sequence). This CDR3 is built from 15 residues. The DNA of the CDR3 is TGTGCCAGCAGCCCCGGGCAGCGGGGGGATCAGCCCCAGCATTTT. Its protein is CASSPGQRGDQPQHF.